A selection of T cell receptor beta chains follows, all from one sample in a study of blood T cells in healthy people across ages. TCRdb re-derived calls from the 5' RACE reads in MiXCR, one entry per CDR3 protein. In the table there are about 1 million distinct CDR3 sequences, under 45% of which are singletons. The source material was blood. Every receptor here comes from a woman in her sixties in good health. The CDR3 runs from the conserved cysteine through the conserved F or W. Fields, in order: V gene, J gene, D gene, clone size, CDR3 protein, CDR3 DNA. A D gene is named only where the DNA matches it firmly. Clone size is stated in some rows and not others, as once, few, many or a class when expanded.

TRBV27	TRBJ1-2	TRBD1	few	CANSYSGQNGYTF	TGTGCCAACAGCTACTCGGGACAGAACGGCTACACCTTC
TRBV5-1	TRBJ2-7	.	.	CASRFYLSSYEQYF	TGCGCCAGCAGGTTCTATCTGAGCTCCTACGAGCAGTACTTC
TRBV6-5	TRBJ1-1	.	once	CASLGRVMNTEAFF	TGTGCCAGCTTGGGCAGGGTGATGAACACTGAAGCTTTCTTT
TRBV27	TRBJ1-5	TRBD1	.	CASSLSGTGYQPQHF	TGTGCCAGCAGTCTGTCCGGGACAGGTTATCAGCCCCAGCATTTT
TRBV5-1	TRBJ2-1	TRBD2	.	CASSLASGRGDEQFF	TGCGCCAGCAGCTTGGCTAGCGGGAGGGGGGATGAGCAGTTCTTC
TRBV25-1	TRBJ1-4	TRBD1	few	CASSTETGLDEKLFF	TGTGCCAGCAGTACCGAGACAGGGTTAGATGAAAAACTGTTTTTT
TRBV25-1	TRBJ2-1	.	.	CASSGGSEQFF	TGTGCCAGCAGTGGGGGAAGTGAGCAGTTCTTC
TRBV7-9	TRBJ1-1	.	.	CASSFRPQELNTEAFF	TGTGCCAGCAGCTTCAGGCCCCAAGAATTGAACACTGAAGCTTTCTTT
TRBV10-3	TRBJ2-7	TRBD2	few	CAISESSGRAPYEQYF	TGTGCCATCAGTGAGTCGAGCGGGAGGGCCCCCTACGAGCAGTACTTC
TRBV5-1	TRBJ2-7	TRBD1	.	CASKSGQGEQYF	TGCGCCAGCAAATCGGGACAGGGCGAGCAGTACTTC
TRBV29-1	TRBJ2-1	.	.	CSVDGFSYNEQFF	TGCAGCGTTGATGGGTTCTCCTACAATGAGCAGTTCTTC
TRBV7-9	TRBJ1-5	.	.	CAGFMGQHSNQPQHF	TGTGCCGGCTTTATGGGGCAACATAGCAATCAGCCCCAGCATTTT
TRBV11-1	TRBJ2-1	TRBD2	.	CASTKNRAGGNEQFF	TGTGCCAGCACCAAGAATAGAGCGGGAGGCAATGAGCAGTTCTTC
TRBV20-1	TRBJ2-7	TRBD2	.	CSAFGRGEQYF	TGCAGTGCTTTCGGGAGGGGCGAGCAGTACTTC
TRBV2	TRBJ2-7	.	.	CASTRRAAYEQYF	TGTGCCAGCACTCGGCGGGCCGCCTACGAGCAGTACTTC
TRBV5-1	TRBJ2-3	.	.	CASSYPGGSDMQYF	TGCGCCAGCAGCTACCCCGGGGGCTCAGATATGCAGTATTTT
TRBV10-3	TRBJ2-7	.	many	CAISEKNYEQYF	TGTGCCATCAGTGAGAAGAACTACGAGCAGTACTTC
TRBV7-8	TRBJ2-6	TRBD1	.	CASSPWTGDSIGANVLTF	TGTGCCAGCAGCCCTTGGACAGGGGACTCAATTGGGGCCAACGTCCTGACTTTC
TRBV24-1	TRBJ2-3	.	.	CATSSFTDSQYF	TGTGCCACCAGTAGCTTCACAGATTCGCAGTATTTT
TRBV7-2	TRBJ2-7	TRBD2	.	CAIVSASGGSYEQYF	TGTGCCATTGTTTCGGCTAGCGGGGGGTCCTACGAGCAGTACTTC
TRBV7-9	TRBJ2-7	.	few	CASSSRQVLDSYEQYF	TGTGCCAGCAGCAGCAGACAGGTACTAGACTCCTACGAGCAGTACTTC
TRBV20-1	TRBJ2-3	TRBD2	.	CSARSSGNTDTQYF	TGCAGTGCTAGGTCTAGCGGGAACACAGATACGCAGTATTTT
TRBV11-2	TRBJ2-7	.	.	CASSLVFVGVEQYF	TGTGCCAGCAGCTTAGTCTTCGTAGGGGTCGAGCAGTACTTC
TRBV7-8	TRBJ2-3	.	.	CASSLGYRANTDTQYF	TGTGCCAGCAGCTTAGGCTACAGGGCGAACACAGATACGCAGTATTTT
TRBV25-1	TRBJ2-7	TRBD2	.	CASSDAGGSYEQYF	TGTGCCAGCAGTGATGCGGGAGGGTCCTACGAGCAGTACTTC
TRBV15	TRBJ2-7	TRBD1	few	CATSRGSTGPIRNLAYEQYF	TGTGCCACCAGCAGAGGATCGACAGGGCCCATTAGAAATCTTGCCTACGAGCAGTACTTC
TRBV20-1	TRBJ2-1	.	.	CSAGGRVDEQFF	TGCAGTGCTGGAGGGCGAGTCGATGAGCAGTTCTTC
TRBV5-1	TRBJ1-2	.	few	CASSLDSAPGYGYTF	TGCGCCAGCAGCTTGGATTCAGCTCCTGGTTATGGCTACACCTTC
TRBV20-1	TRBJ2-1	TRBD2	few	CSARGALSGRPINEQFF	TGCAGTGCTAGGGGGGCCCTTAGCGGGAGGCCCATTAATGAGCAGTTCTTC
TRBV20-1	TRBJ1-1	.	few	CSAKSIMNTEAFF	TGCAGTGCTAAAAGTATCATGAACACTGAAGCTTTCTTT
TRBV5-1	TRBJ2-3	TRBD2	few	CASRNSGVPSDTQYF	TGCGCCAGCAGGAATAGCGGGGTCCCATCAGATACGCAGTATTTT
TRBV15	TRBJ2-1	.	.	CATSSGRMDEQFF	TGTGCCACCAGCAGCGGCCGGATGGATGAGCAGTTCTTC
TRBV12-3/TRBV12-4	TRBJ2-5	TRBD2	.	CASSGGLAGLLETQYF	TGTGCCAGCAGTGGCGGACTAGCGGGCCTTCTAGAGACCCAGTACTTC
TRBV29-1	TRBJ1-1	.	once	CSGGENLMNTEAFF	TGCAGCGGGGGGGAAAACCTCATGAACACTGAAGCTTTCTTT
TRBV9	TRBJ2-1	.	.	CASSVVGSSIAEQFF	TGTGCCAGCAGCGTAGTAGGGTCGTCGATAGCGGAGCAGTTCTTC
TRBV13	TRBJ1-2	.	few	CASSPGDGAYGYTF	TGTGCCAGCAGCCCGGGAGACGGCGCCTATGGCTACACCTTC
TRBV28	TRBJ2-7	.	few	CASSYLLLPDRRNYEQYF	TGTGCCAGCAGTTACCTCCTACTACCGGACAGAAGAAACTACGAGCAGTACTTC
TRBV7-3	TRBJ2-7	.	.	CASSPGRAGVYEQYF	TGTGCCAGCAGCCCGGGGCGAGCGGGTGTCTACGAGCAGTACTTC
TRBV12-3/TRBV12-4	TRBJ2-7	.	.	CASSFSRPIYEQYF	TGTGCCAGCAGTTTTTCCCGGCCGATCTACGAGCAGTACTTC
TRBV30	TRBJ2-3	.	.	CAWSITGVGTDTQYF	TGTGCCTGGAGTATCACGGGAGTTGGCACAGATACGCAGTATTTT
TRBV6-6	TRBJ2-7	.	.	CASRYSTGSSYDEQYF	TGTGCCAGCAGGTACTCGACAGGATCCTCCTACGATGAGCAGTACTTC
TRBV10-1	TRBJ2-1	.	.	CASMSDRRDEQFF	TGCGCCAGCATGAGCGACAGGCGTGATGAGCAGTTCTTC
TRBV6-5	TRBJ2-4	.	few	CASSPPRQKAKNIQYF	TGTGCCAGCAGCCCACCGAGACAGAAAGCCAAAAACATTCAGTACTTC
TRBV11-1	TRBJ2-5	TRBD2	.	CASSLGPGGPGETQYF	TGTGCCAGCAGCTTAGGCCCGGGAGGGCCTGGGGAGACCCAGTACTTC
TRBV6-2/TRBV6-3	TRBJ2-7	TRBD2	.	CASRQPAGGWNEQYF	TGTGCCAGCAGACAACCAGCGGGAGGGTGGAACGAGCAGTACTTC